This TCR beta chain was documented in a study of blood T cell repertoires in COVID-19. Study-wide context: Italy, Spain and the United States were the sources of the convalescent and acute COVID-19 samples. PBMCs, B-cell-depleted T cells, or T cells were the source of the cDNA or gDNA that made up the material.

In the study's own analysis: Estimation of nucleated cell counts relied on the amplification of reference gene primers. The data were produced by immunoSEQ multiplex PCR, yet TCRdb's version contains in-frame clones alone and is incomplete. V, J and clone size are those of that table, while D and trimming were read from the DNA. This sample has some 100,000 clones, with approximately 80% found just once. This CDR3 contains 16 residues. Trimming took 2 bases from V and 4 from J; bases not matched to a gene: 9. From germline, CDR1 is GTSNPN and CDR2 SVGIG (reference sequence). This TCR came from a woman aged 80 or older with active or convalescent COVID-19. V is TRBV30 and J is TRBJ2-2; TRBD2 agrees at 8 bases. The sequencing input was peripheral blood. CDR3: CAWSSHGTRVTGELFF. The DNA for the CDR3 is TGTGCCTGGAGTTCGCACGGGACTAGAGTCACCGGGGAGCTGTTTTTT.